One and the same sample provided the 21 T cell receptor beta chains below, sequenced in a study of shared clonotypes between healthy human individuals. Assay used: immunoSEQ multiplex PCR; TCRdb lists only in-frame clones, some missing. This sample has about 2.4 million clones, with roughly 93% found just once. The sequencing sample was made of naive CD4+ T cells from PBMCs. Subset described: CD45RA+ positively selected. The receptors originated from a man between 18 and 35 years old in good health. Some clones in this sample may be carry-over from other donors' samples.

CDR3 sequence: CASVRASGNEQFF. CDR3 in DNA: TGTGCCAGCGTGAGGGCTAGCGGCAATGAGCAGTTCTTC. This rearrangement joins TRBV25-1 to TRBJ2-1; 7 bases match TRBD2. This CDR3 is built from 13 residues. The germline CDR1 and CDR2 sequences are MGHDK and SYGVNS. V lost 8 bases to trimming and J lost 6 bases; unmatched junction nucleotides: 7.

This chain connects TRBV25-1 to TRBJ2-5; TRBD1 matches at 8 bases. The J call may be wrong; the DNA end is better matched by TRBJ2-7. CDR1 is MGHDK, CDR2 SYGVNS, per germline. The CDR3 length is 14 residues. Here the CDR3 reads CASSKGQGYYEQYF. In DNA, the CDR3 is TGTGCCAGCAGTAAAGGACAGGGATACTACGAGCAGTACTTC.

This chain joins TRBV5-1 and TRBJ2-1, with 10 positions matching TRBD1. The CDR3 extends over 15 amino acids. The junction had 12 bases not matched to a gene; V was cut back by 8 bases and J by 7 bases. Germline V gene lookup returns CDR1 SGHRS and CDR2 YFSETQ. The CDR3 coding sequence is TGCGCCAGTAAGTCTTCGACAGGGGGCTTAAATGAGCAGTTCTTC. Its translation: CASKSSTGGLNEQFF.

J is TRBJ2-7 and V is TRBV18; 8 positions match TRBD2. This CDR3 is built from 15 residues. The junction had 8 bases not matched to a gene; V was cut back by 1 base and J by 6 bases. Germline CDR1 is KGHSH and CDR2 is LQKENI. This CDR3 reads CASSPRTGGLFEQYF. The CDR3 DNA is TGTGCCAGCTCACCACGAACGGGAGGGCTTTTCGAGCAGTACTTC.

The V call is TRBV14, the J call TRBJ1-4; D not certain. Germline-derived CDR1 and CDR2 are SGHDN and FVKESK. CDR3 length: 15 residues. V lost 3 bases and J 0 bases, leaving 8 bases between the germline ends. The CDR3 nucleotides are TGTGCCAGCAGCCAGAGGACCTCAACTAATGAAAAACTGTTTTTT. Amino acid sequence: CASSQRTSTNEKLFF.

The chain uses TRBV23-1 and TRBJ1-2, with D possibly matching TRBD1 (6 bases). TRBV23-1 is marked as an open reading frame, function uncertain. The V end was cut by 6 bases, the J end by 3 bases, with 20 bases between. This CDR3 comprises 16 residues. The CDR3, as DNA: TGCGCCAGCAGCCAGGGGTGGGAGAAGGAAGACTATGGCTACACCTTC. Protein sequence: CASSQGWEKEDYGYTF.

This clone occurred once. The CDR3 coding sequence is TGCGCCAGCGCTCGACAGGGGACCCCCAATGAGCAGTTCTTC. This translates into CASARQGTPNEQFF. V usage is TRBV5-1 and J usage is TRBJ2-1, with TRBD1 identical over 8 bases. The V gene's germline CDR1 is SGHRS and CDR2 YFSETQ. The CDR3 length is 14 residues. V was pared by 7 bases and J by 6 bases, with 9 bases of the junction left unmatched.

The chain combines TRBV21-1 with TRBJ2-1. TRBV21-1 is classified as a pseudogene. The CDR3 spans 14 residues. CDR3 sequence (DNA): TGTGCCAGCAGCCCCGTTTACTTGGGGAATGAGCAGTTCTTC. Encoded protein: CASSPVYLGNEQFF.

CDR3 coding DNA: TGTGCCAGCAGCCCGAAAGTACAGGGCGGTGAGGGCTACACCTTC. Translated: CASSPKVQGGEGYTF. V usage is TRBV5-4 and J usage is TRBJ1-2, with a weak D call TRBD1 (6 bases). This CDR3 region has 15 residues. The V gene lost 4 bases and the J gene lost 8 bases, with 21 bases spanning the gap. Germline CDR1 is SGHNT and CDR2 is YYREEE (reference sequence).

The V gene is TRBV27, the J gene TRBJ2-1, with 13 nucleotides matching TRBD2. The CDR3 covers 18 residues. Germline CDR1 and CDR2: MNHEY and SMNVEV (reference sequence). Trimming took 4 bases from V and 7 from J; bases not matched to a gene: 13. The CDR3 sequence is CASSYLPGLAGESNEQFF. In DNA form, the CDR3 reads TGTGCCAGCAGTTACCTCCCCGGACTAGCGGGAGAAAGTAATGAGCAGTTCTTC.

The chain employs TRBV9 and TRBJ1-3, with a weak D call TRBD1 (5 bases). The CDR3 totals 16 residues. The V gene lost 2 bases and the J gene lost 2 bases, with 14 bases spanning the gap. Looked up from germline, CDR1 is SGDLS and CDR2 is YYNGEE. CDR3 in amino acids: CASSVTGTSPGNTIYF. CDR3 in DNA: TGTGCCAGCAGCGTTACGGGGACGTCCCCTGGAAACACCATATATTTT.

Points on this clone: The germline gene is not matched at one end of the junction; a read error may be the cause. This rearrangement joins TRBV2 to TRBJ1-2; a weak D match, TRBD1 (5 bases). CDR1 is SNHLY, CDR2 FYNNEI, per germline. The CDR3 covers 12 residues. The CDR3 sequence: CASSEYRGRPFF. CDR3 bases: TGTGCCAGCAGTGAATATCGGGGCCGGCCCTTCTTC.

V and J are TRBV28 and TRBJ1-1; no definite D call. The CDR3 contains 13 residues. Trimming stripped 7 bases from V and 1 base from J, with 10 bases between. Germline CDR1 reads MDHEN; CDR2 reads SYDVKM. The CDR3 nucleotides read TGTGCCAGCACGTACAAGACGAACACTGAAGCTTTCTTT. Residues: CASTYKTNTEAFF.

This clone was seen only once. The chain joins TRBV5-1 to TRBJ2-7, with 9 bases lining up with TRBD2. CDR3 length: 15 residues. Unmatched junction bases numbered 9, after V lost 0 bases and J lost 8 bases. From germline, CDR1 is SGHRS and CDR2 YFSETQ. The CDR3 DNA is TGCGCCAGCAGCTTGGACGCGGGAGGGCCTGATAAGCAGTACTTC. Translating it yields CASSLDAGGPDKQYF.

J is TRBJ1-5 and V is TRBV5-5; possibly TRBD1 for D (6 bases). V gave up 0 bases and J gave up 0 bases, with 13 bases separating them. The CDR3 extends over 17 amino acids. Germline assignment: CDR1 SGHKS and CDR2 YYEKEE (reference sequence). For the CDR3, the DNA is TGTGCCAGCAGCTTGGCCCCGGACAGTTATAGCAATCAGCCCCAGCATTTT. Its translation is CASSLAPDSYSNQPQHF.

The J gene is TRBJ2-2, the V gene TRBV7-3, with 9 bases aligning to TRBD2. Trimming removed 2 bases from V and 7 bases from J; junction bases left unmatched: 8. The V gene's germline CDR1 is SGHTA and CDR2 FQGTGA. The CDR3 has 16 residues. CDR3 DNA sequence: TGTGCCAGCAGCTTAGGGGCGGGAGGGCCCGTCGGGGAGCTGTTTTTT. Its protein is CASSLGAGGPVGELFF.

This rearrangement joins TRBV25-1 to TRBJ2-7; perhaps TRBD1 as D (6 bases). The CDR3 has 15 amino acids. Germline assignment: CDR1 MGHDK and CDR2 SYGVNS. Trimming left V 5 bases short and J 5 bases short, with 19 bases between. The CDR3 spells CASSPWRQGTNEQYF. The CDR3, as DNA: TGTGCCAGCAGTCCCTGGAGGCAGGGGACAAACGAGCAGTACTTC.

The chain employs TRBV7-4 and TRBJ2-2; 8 bases match TRBD1. The germline CDR1 and CDR2 sequences are SGHVT and SQSDAQ. V lost 3 bases and J lost 5; bases outside the gene matches: 14. This CDR3 is 18 amino acids long. CDR3 residues: CASSFVFQGALWTGELFF. CDR3 bases: TGTGCCAGCAGCTTTGTTTTTCAGGGGGCCTTGTGGACCGGGGAGCTGTTTTTT.

The chain's CDR3 is CASSLGGGAGKPQHF. CDR3 coding DNA: TGTGCCAGCAGTTTAGGGGGGGGCGCAGGGAAGCCCCAGCATTTT. The chain links TRBV28 to TRBJ1-5; D might be TRBD1 (6 bases). The CDR3 covers 15 residues. Per the germline V gene, CDR1 is MDHEN and CDR2 is SYDVKM. V was shortened by 2 bases and J by 8 bases, with 16 bases between the two germline ends.

The chain uses TRBV10-3 and TRBJ1-1, with D perhaps matching TRBD1 (6 bases). The CDR3 contains 13 residues. CDR1 and CDR2 from the germline V gene are ENHRY and SYGVKD. V was pared by 10 bases and J by 5 bases, with 17 bases between. CDR3 loop: CATLRGGETEAFF. DNA for the CDR3: TGTGCCACTCTCAGGGGAGGAGAGACTGAAGCTTTCTTT.

Of note for this clone: Other DNA sequences in this specimen translate into the identical CDR3. The chain combines TRBV6-5 with TRBJ1-5; possibly TRBD1 for D (6 bases). From germline, CDR1 is MNHEY and CDR2 SVGAGI. The ends were cut back, 2 bases at V and 6 bases at J, with 11 bases in the middle. This CDR3 contains 14 residues. CDR3 nucleotides: TGTGCCAGCAGTTACGGGCAGGGGAGTCAGCCCCAGCATTTT. Translating gives CASSYGQGSQPQHF.